This TCR beta chain was documented in a study of monozygotic twins with cystic fibrosis. The V gene's germline CDR1 is LGHNT and CDR2 FRNRAP. CDR3 length equals 17 residues. With 0 bases clipped from V and 2 bases from J, the junction kept 5 bases outside the gene matches. The table came from immunoSEQ multiplex PCR; TCRdb's copy has only in-frame clones and leaves some out. The repertoire consists of around 12,000 clones, with approximately 85% occurring once and the leading ten covering 0.45% to 0.55%. The genes are TRBV12-5 and TRBJ2-1; 9 positions agree with TRBD2. Sequencing used blood. The TCR originated in a man younger than 35 with cystic fibrosis. CDR3 sequence (DNA): TGTGCTAGTGGTTTGGTACAACTAGCGGGTACCTACAATGAGCAGTTCTTC. Translating it yields CASGLVQLAGTYNEQFF.